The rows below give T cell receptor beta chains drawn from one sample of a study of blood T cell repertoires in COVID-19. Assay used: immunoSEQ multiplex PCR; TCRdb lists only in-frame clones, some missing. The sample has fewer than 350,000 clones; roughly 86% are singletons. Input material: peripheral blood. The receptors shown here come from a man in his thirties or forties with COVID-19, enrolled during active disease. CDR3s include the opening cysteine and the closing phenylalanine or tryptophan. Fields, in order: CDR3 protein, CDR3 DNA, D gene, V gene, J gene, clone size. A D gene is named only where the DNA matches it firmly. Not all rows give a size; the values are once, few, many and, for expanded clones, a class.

cdr3_aa: CASSIDLRQGWNYGYTF
cdr3_nt: TGTGCCAGTAGTATAGATCTCCGACAGGGGTGGAACTATGGCTACACCTTC
d_call: TRBD1
v_call: TRBV19
j_call: TRBJ1-2
clone_size: .

cdr3_aa: CASSSPGTSHNEQFF
cdr3_nt: TGTGCCAGCAGCTCCCCCGGGACTAGCCACAATGAGCAGTTCTTC
d_call: TRBD2
v_call: TRBV5-4
j_call: TRBJ2-1
clone_size: .

cdr3_aa: CASNQGGEKLFF
cdr3_nt: TGTGCCAGCAATCAGGGCGGAGAAAAACTGTTTTTT
d_call: .
v_call: TRBV2
j_call: TRBJ1-4
clone_size: .

cdr3_aa: CASSQGIMVYEQYF
cdr3_nt: TGTGCCAGCAGTCAGGGGATCATGGTTTACGAGCAGTACTTC
d_call: .
v_call: TRBV21-1
j_call: TRBJ2-7
clone_size: .

cdr3_aa: CASSAGTGNQPQHF
cdr3_nt: TGTGCCAGCAGTGCAGGGACAGGGAATCAGCCCCAGCATTTT
d_call: TRBD1
v_call: TRBV2
j_call: TRBJ1-5
clone_size: .

cdr3_aa: CASSLEGQGLAGGRYEQYF
cdr3_nt: TGTGCCAGCAGCTTAGAGGGACAGGGACTAGCGGGGGGGCGCTACGAGCAGTACTTC
d_call: TRBD2
v_call: TRBV7-9
j_call: TRBJ2-7
clone_size: once

cdr3_aa: CASSLDIRGNEQFF
cdr3_nt: TGTGCCAGCAGCTTAGATATAAGAGGGAATGAGCAGTTCTTC
d_call: .
v_call: TRBV11-2
j_call: TRBJ2-1
clone_size: .

cdr3_aa: CASSQDGGTSVTDTQYF
cdr3_nt: TGCGCCAGCAGCCAAGATGGGGGGACTAGCGTCACAGATACGCAGTATTTT
d_call: TRBD2
v_call: TRBV4-3
j_call: TRBJ2-3
clone_size: .

cdr3_aa: CASSLYTRRGTQYF
cdr3_nt: TGTGCCAGCAGCTTATATACGCGCCGGGGGACCCAGTACTTC
d_call: .
v_call: TRBV7-2
j_call: TRBJ2-5
clone_size: .

cdr3_aa: CASSILPGDPSAVQYF
cdr3_nt: TGCGCCAGCAGCATTTTACCAGGGGACCCCTCGGCTGTGCAGTACTTC
d_call: .
v_call: TRBV5-1
j_call: TRBJ2-7
clone_size: .

cdr3_aa: CASRAGGNTGELFF
cdr3_nt: TGTGCCAGCAGAGCGGGGGGTAACACCGGGGAGCTGTTTTTT
d_call: TRBD2
v_call: TRBV7-2
j_call: TRBJ2-2
clone_size: .

cdr3_aa: CARKGQDSYGYTF
cdr3_nt: TGTGCCAGGAAGGGACAGGACTCCTATGGCTACACCTTC
d_call: TRBD1
v_call: TRBV2
j_call: TRBJ1-2
clone_size: .

cdr3_aa: CASSYGQGGYGYTF
cdr3_nt: TGTGCCAGCAGTTACGGACAGGGAGGCTATGGCTACACCTTC
d_call: TRBD1
v_call: TRBV6-5
j_call: TRBJ1-2
clone_size: .

cdr3_aa: CSASLSNQPQHF
cdr3_nt: TGCAGTGCGAGTCTAAGCAATCAGCCCCAGCATTTT
d_call: .
v_call: TRBV20-1
j_call: TRBJ1-5
clone_size: few

cdr3_aa: CASNSLNTGELFF
cdr3_nt: TGTGCCAGCAACAGTCTGAACACCGGGGAGCTGTTTTTT
d_call: .
v_call: TRBV28
j_call: TRBJ2-2
clone_size: .

cdr3_aa: CASSPNRGMTNTEAFF
cdr3_nt: TGTGCCAGCAGCCCCAATCGAGGGATGACGAACACTGAAGCTTTCTTT
d_call: .
v_call: TRBV9
j_call: TRBJ1-1
clone_size: .

cdr3_aa: CSAYLNEQFF
cdr3_nt: TGCAGTGCTTATCTCAATGAGCAGTTCTTC
d_call: .
v_call: TRBV20-1
j_call: TRBJ2-1
clone_size: few

cdr3_aa: CASSRTSGPGADTQYF
cdr3_nt: TGTGCCAGCAGCAGAACTAGCGGGCCCGGAGCAGATACGCAGTATTTT
d_call: TRBD2
v_call: TRBV11-3
j_call: TRBJ2-3
clone_size: .

cdr3_aa: CASSSIDFHANTGELFF
cdr3_nt: TGTGCCAGCAGCTCTATAGACTTCCACGCGAACACCGGGGAGCTGTTTTTT
d_call: .
v_call: TRBV28
j_call: TRBJ2-2
clone_size: few

cdr3_aa: CASSLGTGTYEQYF
cdr3_nt: TGTGCCAGCAGCTTAGGGACAGGGACCTACGAGCAGTACTTC
d_call: TRBD1
v_call: TRBV7-6
j_call: TRBJ2-7
clone_size: .

cdr3_aa: CATSDLIQGVETQYF
cdr3_nt: TGTGCCACCAGTGATTTGATTCAGGGGGTAGAGACCCAGTACTTC
d_call: TRBD1
v_call: TRBV24-1
j_call: TRBJ2-5
clone_size: .

cdr3_aa: CASSFVGDRGYEQFF
cdr3_nt: TGTGCCAGCAGTTTTGTCGGGGACAGGGGTTATGAGCAGTTCTTC
d_call: TRBD1
v_call: TRBV28
j_call: TRBJ2-1
clone_size: .

cdr3_aa: CASSPQPDRDQTQYF
cdr3_nt: TGTGCCAGCTCACCACAACCCGACAGGGATCAGACCCAGTACTTC
d_call: TRBD1
v_call: TRBV18
j_call: TRBJ2-5
clone_size: .

cdr3_aa: CASSPGTSGDRRNIQYF
cdr3_nt: TGTGCCAGCAGTCCCGGGACTAGCGGAGATAGGAGAAACATTCAGTACTTC
d_call: TRBD2
v_call: TRBV6-2/TRBV6-3
j_call: TRBJ2-4
clone_size: .

cdr3_aa: CASSLWYRGSGSGANVLTF
cdr3_nt: TGCGCCAGCAGCTTATGGTATCGGGGGAGTGGCTCTGGGGCCAACGTCCTGACTTTC
d_call: .
v_call: TRBV5-1
j_call: TRBJ2-6
clone_size: .

cdr3_aa: CASREGQATNYGYTF
cdr3_nt: TGTGCCAGCAGAGAAGGACAGGCCACTAACTATGGCTACACCTTC
d_call: TRBD1
v_call: TRBV28
j_call: TRBJ1-2
clone_size: .

cdr3_aa: CASARDTPFIVGYTF
cdr3_nt: TGTGCCAGCGCACGGGACACACCGTTTATAGTCGGCTACACCTTC
d_call: .
v_call: TRBV5-6
j_call: TRBJ1-2
clone_size: .

cdr3_aa: CASSSTGGSTEAFF
cdr3_nt: TGTGCCAGCAGCTCTACAGGGGGTAGTACTGAAGCTTTCTTT
d_call: TRBD1
v_call: TRBV5-4
j_call: TRBJ1-1
clone_size: .

cdr3_aa: CASSLDAGGPLHF
cdr3_nt: TGTGCCAGCAGCCTTGACGCCGGCGGACCCCTCCACTTT
d_call: .
v_call: TRBV28
j_call: TRBJ1-6
clone_size: .

cdr3_aa: CASSLGLAGGPINYEQYF
cdr3_nt: TGCGCCAGCAGCTTGGGGCTAGCGGGAGGGCCAATTAATTACGAGCAGTACTTC
d_call: TRBD2
v_call: TRBV5-1
j_call: TRBJ2-7
clone_size: .

cdr3_aa: CASSLPGSQETQYF
cdr3_nt: TGCGCCAGCAGCTTGCCCGGGTCCCAAGAGACCCAGTACTTC
d_call: .
v_call: TRBV5-1
j_call: TRBJ2-5
clone_size: .

cdr3_aa: CATSTGTYGYTF
cdr3_nt: TGTGCCACCTCGACAGGGACCTATGGCTACACCTTC
d_call: TRBD1
v_call: TRBV6-5
j_call: TRBJ1-2
clone_size: .

cdr3_aa: CASSIVSPGLAPSYEQYF
cdr3_nt: TGTGCCAGTAGTATTGTCAGTCCCGGGCTAGCGCCCTCCTACGAGCAGTACTTC
d_call: .
v_call: TRBV19
j_call: TRBJ2-7
clone_size: .

cdr3_aa: CASSLGGSRGGQETQYF
cdr3_nt: TGTGCCAGCAGCTTAGGAGGGTCGCGAGGAGGGCAAGAGACCCAGTACTTC
d_call: .
v_call: TRBV7-9
j_call: TRBJ2-5
clone_size: .

cdr3_aa: CASSPGTDTQYF
cdr3_nt: TGTGCCAGCAGCCCAGGTACAGATACGCAGTATTTT
d_call: .
v_call: TRBV12-3/TRBV12-4
j_call: TRBJ2-3
clone_size: .

cdr3_aa: CASGSGGENTGELFF
cdr3_nt: TGTGCCAGCGGGAGTGGCGGAGAGAACACCGGGGAGCTGTTTTTT
d_call: .
v_call: TRBV28
j_call: TRBJ2-2
clone_size: .

cdr3_aa: CASSFSAGTGVGSNQPQHF
cdr3_nt: TGTGCCAGCAGTTTCTCAGCCGGGACAGGGGTAGGGTCTAATCAGCCCCAGCATTTT
d_call: TRBD1
v_call: TRBV28
j_call: TRBJ1-5
clone_size: .

cdr3_aa: CASSSYPPGQGWTEAFF
cdr3_nt: TGTGCCAGCAGCAGTTATCCCCCGGGACAGGGCTGGACTGAAGCTTTCTTT
d_call: TRBD1
v_call: TRBV7-2
j_call: TRBJ1-1
clone_size: .

cdr3_aa: CASSLGQGEGYQPQHF
cdr3_nt: TGTGCCAGCAGCCTTGGACAGGGCGAGGGTTATCAGCCCCAGCATTTT
d_call: TRBD1
v_call: TRBV7-2
j_call: TRBJ1-5
clone_size: once

cdr3_aa: CASSETGPRGAFF
cdr3_nt: TGTGCCAGCAGCGAGACAGGCCCCAGGGGAGCTTTCTTT
d_call: .
v_call: TRBV6-5
j_call: TRBJ1-1
clone_size: .